The text below deals with one T cell receptor (beta chain). The data were produced by immunoSEQ multiplex PCR, yet TCRdb's version contains in-frame clones alone and is incomplete. The data show 100,000 to 150,000 clones, approximately 83% seen once. This sample is drawn from a study of cytotoxic CD8 clonotypes in ibrutinib-treated CLL. The germline V gene has CDR1 SEHNR and CDR2 FQNEAQ (reference sequence). The CDR3 is made up of 16 amino acids. Trimming at V came to 5 bases and at J to 4 bases, leaving 8 bases not matched to a gene. The chain has TRBV7-9 and TRBJ1-2; TRBD1 matches at 12 bases. The receptor's source is a human donor with chronic lymphocytic leukemia. Specimen: PBMCs, collected after 24 months of ibrutinib treatment. The CDR3 spells CASSPGTGGDGYGYTF. In DNA form, the CDR3 reads TGTGCCAGCAGCCCCGGGACAGGGGGCGACGGCTATGGCTACACCTTC.